This T cell receptor (beta chain) originates from a study of PD-L1 blockade in urothelial cancer. The germline gives CDR1 SGHNT, CDR2 YYREEE (reference sequence). Trimming took off 4 bases at V and 0 bases at J, with 11 bases between the two ends. The CDR3 extends over 14 amino acids. Study-wide findings and caveats: In blood at 3 weeks, tumor-associated clones expanded more among patients with durable benefit.

Data came from immunoSEQ multiplex PCR; TCRdb stores just in-frame clones and leaves some out. The sample comprises 57,000 or so clones, almost 85% of which are singletons, and around 4.5% rests with the top ten. In regard to this clone: The antigen is undetermined.

Sequencing was performed on PBMCs, taken around atezolizumab (anti-PD-L1) treatment. This chain connects TRBV5-4 to TRBJ2-7, with D perhaps matching TRBD2 (6 bases). The TCR originated in a man between 65 and 80 years old with urothelial cancer. The CDR3 region has the DNA TGTGCCAGCAGCGTCCGGGACTCCTCCTACGAGCAGTACTTC. Protein: CASSVRDSSYEQYF. The whole variable domain, filled in from reference TRBV5-4 and TRBJ2-7, reads ETGVTQSPTHLIKTRGQQVTLRCSSQSGHNTVSWYQQALGQGPQFIFQYYREEENGRGNFPPRFSGLQFPNYSSELNVNALELDDSALYLCASSVRDSSYEQYFGPGTRLTVT.